The clone carrying this T cell receptor (beta chain) has a single count. Losses at the gene ends were 7 bases for V and 1 base for J; bases not matched to a gene: 4. This CDR3 contains 14 residues. Germline CDR1 MNHNY, CDR2 SVGAGI (reference sequence). The data stem from a study of blood T cell repertoires in COVID-19. Study summary: Spain, Italy and the United States supplied samples that represented acute and convalescent COVID-19. T cells, B-cell-depleted T cells, or PBMCs provided the cDNA or gDNA that served as material.

As handled by the study authors: The assay estimated nucleated cells by amplifying reference gene primers. Generated by immunoSEQ multiplex PCR, the TCRdb table keeps only in-frame clones and is missing some. Clone size and V and J calls were adopted from that table, with D and trimming inferred from the DNA. The sample includes around 150,000 clones, roughly 93% of them seen just once. J is TRBJ1-5 and V is TRBV6-6; TRBD1 matches at 7 bases. The TCR sequence derives from a woman aged 50 to 60 with acute or convalescent COVID-19. The sample consisted of peripheral blood. In nucleotides, the CDR3 is TGTGCCAGCAATCCGGGACAGAGCAATCAGCCCCAGCATTTT. As protein: CASNPGQSNQPQHF.